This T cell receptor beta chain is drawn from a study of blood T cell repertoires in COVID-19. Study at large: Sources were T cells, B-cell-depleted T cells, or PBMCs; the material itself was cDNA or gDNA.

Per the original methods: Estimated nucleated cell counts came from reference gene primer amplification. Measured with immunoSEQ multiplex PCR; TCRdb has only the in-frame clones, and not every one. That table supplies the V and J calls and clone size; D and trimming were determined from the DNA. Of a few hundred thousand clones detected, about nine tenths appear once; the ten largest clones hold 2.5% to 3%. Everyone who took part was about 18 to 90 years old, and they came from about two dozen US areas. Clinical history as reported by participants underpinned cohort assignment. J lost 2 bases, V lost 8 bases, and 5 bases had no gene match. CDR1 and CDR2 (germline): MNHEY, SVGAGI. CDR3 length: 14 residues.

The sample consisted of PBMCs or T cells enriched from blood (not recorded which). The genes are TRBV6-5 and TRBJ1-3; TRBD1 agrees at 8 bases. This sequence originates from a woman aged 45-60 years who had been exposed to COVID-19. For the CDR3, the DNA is TGTGCCAGCGCCGACAGGGGACCTGGAAACACCATATATTTT. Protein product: CASADRGPGNTIYF.